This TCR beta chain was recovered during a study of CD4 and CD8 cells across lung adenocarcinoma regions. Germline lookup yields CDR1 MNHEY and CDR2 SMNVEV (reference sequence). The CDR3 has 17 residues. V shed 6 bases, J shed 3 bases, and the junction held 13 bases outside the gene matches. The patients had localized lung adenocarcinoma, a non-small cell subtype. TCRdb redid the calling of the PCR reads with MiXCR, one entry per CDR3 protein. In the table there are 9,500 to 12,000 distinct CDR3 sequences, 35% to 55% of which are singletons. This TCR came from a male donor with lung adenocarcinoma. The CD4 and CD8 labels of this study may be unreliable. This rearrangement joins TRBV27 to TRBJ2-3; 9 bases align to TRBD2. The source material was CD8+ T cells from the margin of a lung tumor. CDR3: CASRSVGLARATDTQYF. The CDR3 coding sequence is TGTGCCAGCAGATCCGTAGGACTAGCGCGGGCGACAGATACGCAGTATTTT.